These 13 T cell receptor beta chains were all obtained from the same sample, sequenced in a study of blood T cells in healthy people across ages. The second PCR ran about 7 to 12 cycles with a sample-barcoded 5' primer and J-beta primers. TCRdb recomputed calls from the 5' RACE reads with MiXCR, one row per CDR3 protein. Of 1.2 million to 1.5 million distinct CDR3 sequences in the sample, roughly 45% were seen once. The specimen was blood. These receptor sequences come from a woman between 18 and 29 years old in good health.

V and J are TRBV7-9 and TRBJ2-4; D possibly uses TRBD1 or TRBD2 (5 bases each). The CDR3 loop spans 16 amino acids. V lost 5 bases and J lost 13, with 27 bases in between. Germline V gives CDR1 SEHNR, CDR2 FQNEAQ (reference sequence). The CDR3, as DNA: TGTGCCAGCAGCCCCGACAGTGGGAGCACCTACAATGAGCAGTACTTC. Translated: CASSPDSGSTYNEQYF.

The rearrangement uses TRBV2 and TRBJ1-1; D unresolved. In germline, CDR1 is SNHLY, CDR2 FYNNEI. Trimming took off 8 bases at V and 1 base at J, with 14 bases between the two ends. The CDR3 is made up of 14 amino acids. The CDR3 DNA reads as TGTGCCAGCGGGAACCGACTAGGGAACACTGAAGCTTTCTTT. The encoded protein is CASGNRLGNTEAFF.

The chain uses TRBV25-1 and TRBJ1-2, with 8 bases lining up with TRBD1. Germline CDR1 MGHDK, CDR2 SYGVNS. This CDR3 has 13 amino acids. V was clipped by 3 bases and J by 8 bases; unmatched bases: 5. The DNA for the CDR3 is TGTGCCAGCAGTGACCAGGGGGCAGGAGGCTACACCTTC. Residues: CASSDQGAGGYTF.

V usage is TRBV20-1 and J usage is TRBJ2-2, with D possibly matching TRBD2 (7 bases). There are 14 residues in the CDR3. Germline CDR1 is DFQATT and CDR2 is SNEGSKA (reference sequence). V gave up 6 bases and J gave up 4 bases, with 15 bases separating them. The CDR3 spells CSAPRGGSTGELFF. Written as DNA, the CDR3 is TGCAGTGCCCCCAGGGGCGGGAGCACCGGGGAGCTGTTTTTT.

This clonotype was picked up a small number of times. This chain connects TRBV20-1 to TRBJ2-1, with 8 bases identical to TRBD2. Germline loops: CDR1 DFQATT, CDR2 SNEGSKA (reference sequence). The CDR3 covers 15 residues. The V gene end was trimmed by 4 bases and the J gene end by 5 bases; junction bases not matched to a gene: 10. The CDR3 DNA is TGCAGTGCTACGCCCCCAGCGGGGGCCCACAATGAGCAGTTCTTC. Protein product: CSATPPAGAHNEQFF.

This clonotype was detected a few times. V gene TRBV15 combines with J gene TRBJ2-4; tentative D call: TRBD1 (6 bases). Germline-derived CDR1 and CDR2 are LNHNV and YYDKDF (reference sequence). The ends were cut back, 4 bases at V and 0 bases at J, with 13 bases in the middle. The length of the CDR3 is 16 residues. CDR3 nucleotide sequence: TGTGCCACCAGCACCGGACAGTTCCTAGCCAAAAACATTCAGTACTTC. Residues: CATSTGQFLAKNIQYF.

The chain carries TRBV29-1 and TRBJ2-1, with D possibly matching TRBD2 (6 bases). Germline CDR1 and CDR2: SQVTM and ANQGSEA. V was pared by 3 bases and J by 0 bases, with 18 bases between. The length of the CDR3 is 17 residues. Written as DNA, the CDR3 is TGCAGCGTTGATGGTAGCGGCAAAAAGAGCTCCTACAATGAGCAGTTCTTC. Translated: CSVDGSGKKSSYNEQFF.

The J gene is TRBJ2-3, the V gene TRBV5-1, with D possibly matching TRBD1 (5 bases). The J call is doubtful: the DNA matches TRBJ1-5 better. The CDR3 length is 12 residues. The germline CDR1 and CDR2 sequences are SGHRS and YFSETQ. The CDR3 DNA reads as TGCGCCAGCAGCTGGGGGGAGGATACGCAGCATTTT. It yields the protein CASSWGEDTQHF.

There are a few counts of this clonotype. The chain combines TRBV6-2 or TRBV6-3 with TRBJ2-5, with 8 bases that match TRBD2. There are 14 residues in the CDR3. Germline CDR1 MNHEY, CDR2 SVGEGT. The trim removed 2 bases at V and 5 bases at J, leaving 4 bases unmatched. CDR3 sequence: CASSYGTSWETQYF. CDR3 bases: TGTGCCAGCAGTTACGGGACTAGTTGGGAGACCCAGTACTTC.

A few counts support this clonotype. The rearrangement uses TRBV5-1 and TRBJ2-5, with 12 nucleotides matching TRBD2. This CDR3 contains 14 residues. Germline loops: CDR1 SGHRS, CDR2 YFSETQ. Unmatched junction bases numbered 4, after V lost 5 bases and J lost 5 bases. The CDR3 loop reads CASRTSGGRETQYF. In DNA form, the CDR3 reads TGCGCCAGCAGGACTAGCGGGGGTAGGGAGACCCAGTACTTC.

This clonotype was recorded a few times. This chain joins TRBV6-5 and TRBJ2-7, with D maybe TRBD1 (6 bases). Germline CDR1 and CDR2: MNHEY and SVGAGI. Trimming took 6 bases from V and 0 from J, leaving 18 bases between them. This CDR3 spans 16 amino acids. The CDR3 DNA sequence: TGTGCCAGCAGACGAAACCGGGACACCGCCTCCTACGAGCAGTACTTC. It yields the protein CASRRNRDTASYEQYF.

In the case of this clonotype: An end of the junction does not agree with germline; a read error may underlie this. CDR3 DNA sequence: TGTGCCATCAGTGACGGGCACCCTTGGATAACTGGCACAGATATGCAGTATTTT. Translating gives CAISDGHPWITGTDMQYF. The chain is built from TRBV10-3 and TRBJ2-3; D not certain. There are 18 residues in the CDR3. CDR1 and CDR2 (germline): ENHRY, SYGVKD.

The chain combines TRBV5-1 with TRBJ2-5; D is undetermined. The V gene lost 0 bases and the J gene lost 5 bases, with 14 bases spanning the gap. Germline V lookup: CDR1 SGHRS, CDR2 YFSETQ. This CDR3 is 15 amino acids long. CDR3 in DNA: TGCGCCAGCAGCTTGGCACCCAGCCATGGGGAGACCCAGTACTTC. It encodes CASSLAPSHGETQYF.